This note documents a single TCR beta chain sequence. A junction end diverges from the germline sequence, so it may reflect a read error. A single record per CDR3 protein comes from TCRdb applying MiXCR to the 5' RACE reads. The table has approximately 500,000 distinct CDR3 sequences, roughly 25% seen once. CDR3 length: 14 residues. CDR1 is SGHRS, CDR2 YFSETQ, per germline. The data were obtained in a study of T-cell memory formation after mild COVID-19. The sequenced sample consisted of PBMCs or a T cell subset sorted from them (not recorded which). This clonotype was sampled from an adult woman who had mild COVID-19 (a few samples of this study predate the infection). Cell type and time point are not known. The gene calls are TRBV5-1 and TRBJ2-5; the D gene is possibly TRBD2 (6 bases). The CDR3 DNA reads as TGCGCCAGCAGCTCGGGAGCAGGCCAAGACACCCAGTACTTC. Residues: CASSSGAGQDTQYF.